The rows below give T cell receptor beta chains drawn from one sample of a study of control samples from healthy donors and cancer patients. Clones were sequenced by immunoSEQ multiplex PCR, and TCRdb holds only the in-frame ones, with some missing. Of some 130,000 clones detected, about 92% appear once; the ten largest clones hold less than 2.5%. The sequenced sample consisted of blood. These receptors all stem from a woman aged 50 to 60 in good health. Both conserved end residues are part of each CDR3. The order of the fields is clone size, J gene, V gene, CDR3 protein. Some rows have no size entry. The others give once, few or many, or a class for an expanded clone.

. | TRBJ2-1 | TRBV5-3 | CARSGISGTSGIGREQFF
. | TRBJ1-5 | TRBV19 | CASSFLGTGEWGQPQHF
. | TRBJ2-1 | TRBV27 | CASVLGAYNEQFF
. | TRBJ1-4 | TRBV7-2 | CASSFDRGNEKLFF
. | TRBJ2-5 | TRBV7-8 | CASSLGGQHLRQETQYF
. | TRBJ2-7 | TRBV28 | CASGYNRRSYEQYF
. | TRBJ2-5 | TRBV6-1 | CASSESAGGGETQYF
. | TRBJ1-1 | TRBV5-4 | CASSLDSQNTEAFF
. | TRBJ1-6 | TRBV3-1/TRBV3-2 | CASSQVRANSPLHF
. | TRBJ2-1 | TRBV15 | CATSVKIHSSSSGDYNEQFF
. | TRBJ2-3 | TRBV25-1 | CASSELGPTTDTQYF
. | TRBJ2-1 | TRBV2 | CASSGQEGKVYNEQFF
. | TRBJ1-3 | TRBV27 | CASRSSGAGNTIYF
. | TRBJ1-6 | TRBV18 | CASSVGNNSPLHF
. | TRBJ1-1 | TRBV11-2 | CASSYRDRVSTEAFF
. | TRBJ2-1 | TRBV5-1 | CASSREGTSGSGPFF
few | TRBJ1-2 | TRBV28 | CASRLGTLNYGYTF
few | TRBJ2-7 | TRBV27 | CASRRTFEGNAYEQYF
. | TRBJ1-1 | TRBV28 | CASRRPIGTAEAFF
. | TRBJ2-7 | TRBV9 | CASSVSAGFYEQYF
. | TRBJ2-3 | TRBV19 | CASSFTSGTGYSDTQYF
. | TRBJ1-4 | TRBV6-5 | CASSYGAGTPNEKLFF
. | TRBJ1-2 | TRBV6-6 | CASVSRNNYGYTF
. | TRBJ1-2 | TRBV9 | CASSSSVNYGYTF
. | TRBJ2-1 | TRBV19 | CASSTTRGNEQFF
. | TRBJ2-5 | TRBV25-1 | CASSDSGLGMETQYF
. | TRBJ2-6 | TRBV3-1/TRBV3-2 | CASSQAGGSGANVLTF
. | TRBJ2-5 | TRBV5-1 | CASSLGGGKETQYF
once | TRBJ1-4 | TRBV30 | CAWSAPINRGGNEKLFF
. | TRBJ2-3 | TRBV15 | CATSRDYLAGSSTDTQYF